The 22 T cell receptor beta chains in this list originate from one sample, sequenced in a study of technical replicates of blood from several donors. TCRdb's copy holds only in-frame clones and misses some; the assay was immunoSEQ multiplex PCR. The sample lists about 83,000 clones, approximately 94% occurring once. The sample was T cells isolated from PBMCs. The receptors derive from a human donor in good health.

The chain joins TRBV7-9 to TRBJ2-1, with a tentative D call TRBD1 (5 bases). Trimming took off 2 bases at V and 6 bases at J, with 8 bases between the two ends. Per germline, CDR1 SEHNR and CDR2 FQNEAQ (reference sequence). The CDR3 runs 13 residues. CDR3 sequence reads: CASSLPRVNEQFF. The CDR3 DNA reads TGTGCCAGCAGCTTACCCAGGGTCAATGAGCAGTTCTTC. The full variable domain, in which reference TRBV7-9 and TRBJ2-1 provide the parts outside the CDR3, is DTGVSQNPRHKITKRGQNVTFRCDPISEHNRLYWYRQTLGQGPEFLTYFQNEAQLEKSRLLSDRFSAERPKGSFSTLEIQRTEQGDSAMYLCASSLPRVNEQFFGPGTRLTVL.

This clone appeared a few times. This rearrangement joins TRBV6-6 to TRBJ1-5; 11 bases agree with TRBD1. Losses at the gene ends were 4 bases for V and 1 base for J; bases not matched to a gene: 3. CDR3 length: 16 amino acids. Germline V gene lookup returns CDR1 MNHNY and CDR2 SVGAGI (reference sequence). CDR3 protein: CASSFGTGGSNQPQHF. In nucleotides, the CDR3 is TGTGCCAGCAGTTTCGGGACAGGGGGAAGCAATCAGCCCCAGCATTTT.

The chain recombines TRBV4-1 with TRBJ2-7; TRBD1 is a possible D gene (9 bases). Germline V gene sequence: CDR1 MGHRA, CDR2 YSYEKL. This CDR3 comprises 18 residues. Trimming removed 3 bases from V and 1 base from J, with 22 bases in between. CDR3 coding DNA: TGCGCCAGCAGCCATTCCCGGGGGGGGACAGGGCAGTCCTACGAGCAGTACTTC. Protein: CASSHSRGGTGQSYEQYF.

This clone was seen just once. The rearrangement uses TRBV7-3 and TRBJ1-1; no firm D call. The germline CDR1 and CDR2 sequences are SGHTA and FQGTGA. Trimming took 2 bases from V and 1 from J, leaving 5 bases between them. This CDR3 is built from 13 residues. Here the CDR3 reads CASSLFQNTEAFF. In DNA form, the CDR3 reads TGTGCCAGCAGCTTATTCCAGAACACTGAAGCTTTCTTT.

The chain uses TRBV11-3 and TRBJ2-7; the match to TRBD2 covers 7 bases. Trimming took 0 bases from V and 4 from J; bases not matched to a gene: 9. Germline loops: CDR1 SGHNT, CDR2 YENEEA. The CDR3 covers 16 residues. CDR3 bases: TGTGCCAGCAGCTTAGATCTGGGCGGGGGATCATACGAGCAGTACTTC. Its protein is CASSLDLGGGSYEQYF.

The chain couples TRBV5-1 to TRBJ1-4; 11 bases agree with TRBD1. The CDR3 sequence is 19 residues long. V lost 0 bases and J lost 0; bases outside the gene matches: 7. Per the germline V gene, CDR1 is SGHRS and CDR2 is YFSETQ. For the CDR3, the DNA is TGCGCCAGCAGCTTGGACGGACAGGGGGCCTCTGCAACTAATGAAAAACTGTTTTTT. This codes for CASSLDGQGASATNEKLFF.

The genes are TRBV6-1 and TRBJ1-2, with TRBD1 as a possible D gene (6 bases). The CDR3 is made up of 15 amino acids. Germline V gene sequence: CDR1 MNHNS, CDR2 SASEGT. Trimming took off 6 bases at V and 2 bases at J, with 16 bases between the two ends. The CDR3 DNA follows: TGTGCCAGCAGCTGGGGGGGGGCCGTGAACTATGGCTACACCTTC. Translated: CASSWGGAVNYGYTF.

The CDR3 DNA reads as TGTGCCAGCAGATACGCGGGTGCGGACTCCTACGAGCAGTACTTC. As protein: CASRYAGADSYEQYF. The genes are TRBV6-5 and TRBJ2-7, with D maybe TRBD2 (5 bases). With 6 bases removed from V and 0 bases from J, the gap between germline ends came to 15 bases. Germline V gives CDR1 MNHEY, CDR2 SVGAGI. The CDR3 runs to 15 residues.

The chain carries TRBV7-2 and TRBJ2-4; possible D gene TRBD2, 5 bases. Trimming cost V 1 base and J 3 bases, with 13 bases left between them. In germline, CDR1 is SGHTA, CDR2 FQGNSA. CDR3 length equals 16 residues. The CDR3 coding sequence is TGTGCCAGCAGCTTAGGGCCAGGTGGAGGCAAAAACATTCAGTACTTC. Its translation is CASSLGPGGGKNIQYF.

The chain employs TRBV7-9 and TRBJ2-2; a weak D match, TRBD2 (6 bases). The CDR3 runs to 16 residues. Germline CDR1 is SEHNR and CDR2 is FQNEAQ (reference sequence). Trimming took off 4 bases at V and 3 bases at J, with 15 bases between the two ends. In nucleotides, the CDR3 is TGTGCCAGCAGCTATCCCGGGGGACCGTACACCGGGGAGCTGTTTTTT. This sequence encodes CASSYPGGPYTGELFF.

The rearrangement uses TRBV21-1 and TRBJ2-2; TRBD2, the table's D call, lacks a check against the DNA. TRBV21-1 corresponds to a pseudogene. CDR3 length equals 13 residues. In DNA, the CDR3 is TGTGCCAGCGGACTAGCTGTGACCGGGGAGCTGTTTTTT. Protein product: CASGLAVTGELFF.

This rearrangement joins TRBV18 to TRBJ2-3; 15 nucleotides line up with TRBD2. Germline CDR1 KGHSH, CDR2 LQKENI. The V gene end was trimmed by 3 bases and the J gene end by 0 bases; junction bases not matched to a gene: 7. CDR3 length equals 19 residues. This chain's CDR3 is CASSPRGLAGGTSTDTQYF. In nucleotides, the CDR3 is TGTGCCAGCTCACCTCGGGGACTAGCGGGAGGTACTAGCACAGATACGCAGTATTTT.

This clone occurred a few times. The chain is built from TRBV10-1 and TRBJ1-1; TRBD1 matches 10 bases. The germline V gene has CDR1 WNHNN and CDR2 SYGVQD (reference sequence). Trimming removed 0 bases from V and 3 bases from J; junction bases left unmatched: 1. The CDR3 has 15 residues. In DNA, the CDR3 is TGCGCCAGCAGTGAGTCGACAGGGGGCTACACTGAAGCTTTCTTT. This translates into CASSESTGGYTEAFF.

The rearrangement links TRBV19 to TRBJ1-5, with 9 bases matching TRBD1. The CDR3 contains 15 residues. V lost 8 bases, J lost 3 bases, and 8 bases stayed unmatched. Germline CDR1 LNHDA, CDR2 SQIVND (reference sequence). CDR3 sequence reads: CASSQTGGNNQPQHF. CDR3 in DNA: TGTGCCAGTTCTCAAACAGGGGGCAACAATCAGCCCCAGCATTTT.

J is TRBJ1-2 and V is TRBV28; D not certain. The V gene lost 6 bases and the J gene lost 8 bases, with 10 bases spanning the gap. This CDR3 is built from 11 residues. The germline gives CDR1 MDHEN, CDR2 SYDVKM. The CDR3 sequence is CASRSRSGYTF. The CDR3 region has the DNA TGTGCCAGCAGGTCCCGTAGCGGCTACACCTTC.

This clone was counted a single time. The V gene is TRBV9, the J gene TRBJ2-7, with 14 positions matching TRBD2. V was pared by 3 bases and J by 6 bases, with 8 bases of the junction left unmatched. The CDR3 is made up of 16 amino acids. The germline CDR1 and CDR2 sequences are SGDLS and YYNGEE. The CDR3 region has the DNA TGTGCCAGCAGCGCAGGACTAGCGGGAGGCCGGGTCGAGCAGTACTTC. Its protein product is CASSAGLAGGRVEQYF.

This rearrangement joins TRBV11-3 to TRBJ1-2; 8 bases fit TRBD1. The germline gives CDR1 SGHNT, CDR2 YENEEA. The CDR3 length is 16 residues. V lost 0 bases, J lost 7 bases, and 10 bases stayed unmatched. The CDR3 loop is CASSLDGTGTGGGYTF. The DNA for the CDR3 is TGTGCCAGCAGCTTAGACGGAACCGGGACAGGAGGTGGCTACACCTTC.

The chain joins TRBV5-6 to TRBJ1-4; D is ambiguous. V gave up 2 bases and J gave up 0 bases, with 14 bases separating them. The CDR3 is 17 amino acids. The germline V gene encodes CDR1 SGHDT and CDR2 YYEEEE. The CDR3 spells CASSLKGWGATNEKLFF. Here the CDR3 DNA reads TGTGCCAGCAGCTTAAAGGGATGGGGAGCAACTAATGAAAAACTGTTTTTT.

Comments on this clone: One junction end does not reproduce the germline sequence, and a read error may be involved. The chain joins TRBV18 to TRBJ2-7, with TRBD1 identical over 10 bases. The CDR3 spans 14 residues. Per germline, CDR1 KGHSH and CDR2 LQKENI. The chain's CDR3 is CASSPPGQGNEQYF. CDR3 in DNA: TGTGCCAGCTCCCCACCGGGACAGGGGAACGAGCAGTACTTC.

The chain recombines TRBV5-4 with TRBJ1-2, with D perhaps matching TRBD1 (6 bases). CDR1 SGHNT and CDR2 YYREEE come from the germline V gene (reference sequence). The CDR3 is 15 amino acids. V gave up 4 bases and J gave up 1 base, with 14 bases separating them. CDR3 bases: TGTGCCAGCAGCACGTTCAGGGGCTTTAACTATGGCTACACCTTC. It yields the protein CASSTFRGFNYGYTF.

The V and J genes are TRBV9 and TRBJ2-3, with D maybe TRBD2 (6 bases). This CDR3 region has 15 residues. Germline CDR1 is SGDLS and CDR2 is YYNGEE. The V gene lost 3 bases and the J gene lost 4 bases, with 15 bases spanning the gap. CDR3 sequence (DNA): TGTGCCAGCAGCGGAGCGGGCGCTCTCGCAGATACGCAGTATTTT. This translates into CASSGAGALADTQYF. The full variable domain, rest sourced from reference TRBV9 and TRBJ2-3, is DSGVTQTPKHLITATGQRVTLRCSPRSGDLSVYWYQQSLDQGLQFLIQYYNGEERAKGNILERFSAQQFPDLHSELNLSSLELGDSALYFCASSGAGALADTQYFGPGTRLTVL.

The chain recombines TRBV4-1 with TRBJ1-5; D ambiguous. Germline CDR1 is MGHRA and CDR2 is YSYEKL. The CDR3 is 15 amino acids. Trimming removed 1 base at V and 0 bases at J, with 7 bases between. CDR3 sequence reads: CASSQAENSNQPQHF. The CDR3 DNA sequence: TGCGCCAGCAGCCAAGCGGAGAATAGCAATCAGCCCCAGCATTTT.